The next 20 T cell receptor beta chains were all read from a single sample in a study of T cell repertoires in cytomegalovirus infection. Each CDR3 protein is one row after TCRdb ran MiXCR on the reads. The sample lists around 750,000 distinct CDR3 sequences, 30% to 35% occurring once. Their antigens remain unidentified. The sample consisted of cultured CD8+ T cells from PBMCs, taken from culture after CMV antigen stimulation. Receptor source: a human donor in good health (CMV status not recorded). Some clones in this sample may be carry-over from other donors' samples.

This clonotype was detected only once. The junction departs from the called germline gene at one end, perhaps through a read error. The rearrangement uses TRBV12-3 or TRBV12-4 and TRBJ1-5; TRBD1 agrees at 7 bases. This CDR3 has 15 amino acids. This chain's CDR3 is CAGSSTGHSNQPQHF. In DNA form, the CDR3 reads TGTGCCGGCAGTTCGACAGGGCATAGCAATCAGCCCCAGCATTTT.

This clonotype was counted between two and nine times. The chain uses TRBV12-3 or TRBV12-4 and TRBJ1-2, with D unclear. CDR3 length: 11 residues. With 8 bases removed from V and 7 bases from J, the gap between germline ends came to 11 bases. The DNA for the CDR3 is TGTGCCAGCGTCCTGGGCGGTGGCTACACCTTC. Translated: CASVLGGGYTF.

This clonotype showed up just a few times. The germline gene is not matched at one end of the junction; a read error may be the cause. The rearrangement joins TRBV7-7 to TRBJ2-7; the D gene is possibly TRBD1 (7 bases). Germline-derived CDR1 and CDR2 are SSHAT and FNYEAQ (reference sequence). The length of the CDR3 is 16 residues. CDR3 region: CASSPQGGLAIDEQYF. The DNA of the CDR3 is TGTGCTAGCAGCCCCCAGGGGGGTCTGGCGATCGACGAGCAGTACTTC.

CDR3 DNA: TGTGCCAGCAGTCCCGAGGGGCTCGGCTACACCTTC. Translating it yields CASSPEGLGYTF. The chain employs TRBV6-8 and TRBJ1-2, with a tentative D call TRBD1 (5 bases). Between the trimmed V and J ends, which lost 5 bases and 8 bases, there was a span of 12 bases. This CDR3 contains 12 residues. Germline V gene sequence: CDR1 MNHGY, CDR2 SAAAGT.

The chain is built from TRBV7-9 and TRBJ1-2, with unresolved D. The V gene lost 7 bases and the J gene lost 2 bases, with 11 bases spanning the gap. Germline CDR1 is SEHNR and CDR2 is FQNEAQ (reference sequence). The CDR3 extends over 13 amino acids. DNA of the CDR3: TGTGCCAGCACCCTCGTCGCGAACTATGGCTACACCTTC. Translated: CASTLVANYGYTF.

This clonotype has ten or more counts. V and J are TRBV10-3 and TRBJ2-1, with a possible D match to TRBD1 (5 bases). The V end lost 2 bases, the J end lost 2 bases, and 13 bases lay between the germline ends. Germline V gives CDR1 ENHRY, CDR2 SYGVKD. The CDR3 is 16 residues long. This CDR3 reads CAISEAMAGPYNEQFF. The CDR3, as DNA: TGTGCCATCAGTGAGGCGATGGCAGGGCCCTACAATGAGCAGTTCTTC.

The chain employs TRBV7-9 and TRBJ1-1, with 8 bases that match TRBD1. With 6 bases clipped from V and 3 bases from J, the junction kept 9 bases outside the gene matches. There are 15 residues in the CDR3. CDR1 and CDR2 (germline): SEHNR, FQNEAQ (reference sequence). The CDR3 here is CASRRLTGEDTEAFF. Here the CDR3 DNA reads TGTGCCAGCAGACGGCTGACAGGGGAGGACACTGAAGCTTTCTTT.

This clonotype was seen a handful of times. V is TRBV7-9 and J is TRBJ2-7; tentatively, D is TRBD2 (6 bases). The CDR3 covers 14 residues. Germline V gene data show CDR1 as SEHNR and CDR2 as FQNEAQ (reference sequence). V was shortened by 3 bases and J by 9 bases, with 18 bases between the two germline ends. The CDR3 sequence: CASSFGGNAVGQYF. Written as DNA, the CDR3 is TGTGCCAGCAGCTTCGGAGGGAACGCGGTCGGGCAGTACTTC.

The chain is built from TRBV7-6 and TRBJ1-1, with D possibly matching TRBD1 (6 bases). CDR1 is SGHVS and CDR2 is FNYEAQ in the germline V gene. This CDR3 region has 17 residues. V was pared by 5 bases and J by 2 bases, with 21 bases between. CDR3 nucleotides: TGTGCCAGCAGCGCGGCAGGACGAGGGGGGAGAAACACTGAAGCTTTCTTT. Its translation: CASSAAGRGGRNTEAFF. Complete variable domain (other parts from reference TRBV7-6 and TRBJ1-1): GAGVSQSPRYKVTKRGQDVALRCDPISGHVSLYWYRQALGQGPEFLTYFNYEAQQDKSGLPNDRFSAERPEGSISTLTIQRTEQRDSAMYRCASSAAGRGGRNTEAFFGQGTRLTVV.

This clonotype showed up many times. This chain uses TRBV7-9 with TRBJ2-3; D uncertain. V lost 5 bases to trimming and J lost 0 bases, with 9 bases between them. Germline loops: CDR1 SEHNR, CDR2 FQNEAQ (reference sequence). The CDR3 is made up of 14 amino acids. This CDR3 reads CASSEEDSTDTQYF. For the CDR3, the DNA is TGTGCCAGCAGCGAAGAGGACAGCACAGATACGCAGTATTTT.

This chain uses TRBV6-6 with TRBJ2-1, with 8 bases that match TRBD1. CDR1 and CDR2 (germline): MNHNY, SVGAGI (reference sequence). The CDR3 runs to 18 residues. V lost 5 bases and J lost 4; bases outside the gene matches: 16. The CDR3 is CASSDRTGSYSLYNEQFF. CDR3 nucleotides: TGTGCCAGCAGTGATCGGACAGGGAGTTATTCCCTTTACAATGAGCAGTTCTTC.

The count of this clonotype is one. An end of the junction does not agree with germline; a read error may underlie this. The chain has TRBV12-3 or TRBV12-4 and TRBJ2-1; 7 bases fit TRBD1. CDR3 length: 14 residues. CDR3 DNA sequence: TGTGCCAGCACCGTGGGACAGACTTACAATGTGCAGTTCTTC. Its protein is CASTVGQTYNVQFF.

This chain links TRBV7-9 with TRBJ2-7; weak D call: TRBD2 (6 bases). The length of the CDR3 is 15 residues. Germline V lookup: CDR1 SEHNR, CDR2 FQNEAQ (reference sequence). Trimming shortened V by 1 base and J by 3 bases, and 13 bases separated the two germline ends. Here the CDR3 DNA reads TGTGCCAGCAGCTTAGGGGGCACGCGGGACTACGAGCAGTACGTC. Translated: CASSLGGTRDYEQYV.

The rearrangement links TRBV19 to TRBJ1-5, with D unclear. This CDR3 has 13 residues. Germline CDR1 reads LNHDA; CDR2 reads SQIVND (reference sequence). V lost 10 bases and J 6 bases, leaving 16 bases between the germline ends. CDR3 in amino acids: CATSMGLGQPQHF. For the CDR3, the DNA is TGTGCCACCAGTATGGGCCTAGGTCAGCCCCAGCATTTT.

The V gene is TRBV19, the J gene TRBJ1-2, with D possibly matching TRBD1 (6 bases). The CDR3 has 15 amino acids. V was trimmed by 3 bases and J by 6 bases, leaving 17 bases between them. CDR1 and CDR2 from the germline V gene are LNHDA and SQIVND (reference sequence). The CDR3 sequence: CASSISGQGRDGYTF. The CDR3 region has the DNA TGTGCCAGTAGTATTTCCGGCCAGGGGCGGGATGGCTACACCTTC.

The V and J genes are TRBV6-2 or TRBV6-3 and TRBJ1-1; a weak D match, TRBD1 (6 bases). The CDR3 is 18 residues long. Germline CDR1 is MNHEY and CDR2 is SVGEGT. Trimming took 2 bases from V and 1 from J, leaving 20 bases between them. The CDR3 region is CASSYRQGQGLANTEAFF. CDR3 DNA: TGTGCCAGCAGTTACCGGCAGGGTCAGGGGCTAGCGAACACTGAAGCTTTCTTT.

This clonotype was seen a handful of times. This chain joins TRBV29-1 and TRBJ2-7; 9 bases align to TRBD1. The germline gives CDR1 SQVTM, CDR2 ANQGSEA. V lost 5 bases, J lost 3 bases, and 11 bases stayed unmatched. The CDR3 consists of 15 residues. DNA of the CDR3: TGCAGCGTTATTGACAGGGGGTACCAAAGCTACGAGCAGTACTTC. As protein: CSVIDRGYQSYEQYF.

The chain joins TRBV7-8 to TRBJ1-2; TRBD1 matches at 11 bases. CDR3 length: 15 amino acids. The V gene end was trimmed by 5 bases and the J gene end by 7 bases; junction bases not matched to a gene: 9. The V gene's germline CDR1 is SGHVS and CDR2 FQNEAQ. DNA of the CDR3: TGTGCCAGCAGCCGAACCGGGACAGGGGGTTCTGGCTACACCTTC. This translates into CASSRTGTGGSGYTF.

This clonotype has just a few counts. V gene TRBV28 combines with J gene TRBJ2-7; 8 nucleotides agree with TRBD1. The CDR3 sequence is 15 residues long. Looked up from germline, CDR1 is MDHEN and CDR2 is SYDVKM. V shed 1 base and J 5 bases; nucleotides not matched to a gene: 7. The CDR3 DNA sequence: TGTGCCAGCAGTTTATTGGGCAGGGGGCCCCACGAGCAGTACGTC. Translation gives CASSLLGRGPHEQYV.

This clonotype came up a few times. This chain connects TRBV27 to TRBJ1-2; the D is unclear. Trimming took 4 bases from V and 4 from J, leaving 25 bases between them. This CDR3 contains 18 residues. Looked up from germline, CDR1 is MNHEY and CDR2 is SMNVEV (reference sequence). The CDR3 DNA reads TGTGCCAGCAGTTCGGGGAGGGAAGGAATTCAACGGCCCTATGGCTACACCTTC. It translates to CASSSGREGIQRPYGYTF.